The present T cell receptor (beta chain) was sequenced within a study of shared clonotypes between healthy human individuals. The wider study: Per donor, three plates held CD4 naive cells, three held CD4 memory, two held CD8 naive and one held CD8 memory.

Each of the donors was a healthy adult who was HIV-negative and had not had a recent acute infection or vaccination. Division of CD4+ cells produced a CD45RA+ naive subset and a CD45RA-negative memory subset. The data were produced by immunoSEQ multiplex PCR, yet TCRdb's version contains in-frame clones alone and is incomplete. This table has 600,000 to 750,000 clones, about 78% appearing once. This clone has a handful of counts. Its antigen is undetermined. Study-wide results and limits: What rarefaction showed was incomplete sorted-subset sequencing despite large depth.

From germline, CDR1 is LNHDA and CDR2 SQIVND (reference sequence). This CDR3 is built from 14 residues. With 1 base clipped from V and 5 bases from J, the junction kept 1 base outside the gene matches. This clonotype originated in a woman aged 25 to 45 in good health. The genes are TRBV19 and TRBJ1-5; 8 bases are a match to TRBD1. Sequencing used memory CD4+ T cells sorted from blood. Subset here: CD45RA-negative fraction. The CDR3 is CASSIVGQDQPQHF. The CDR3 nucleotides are TGTGCCAGTAGTATAGTGGGACAGGATCAGCCCCAGCATTTT.